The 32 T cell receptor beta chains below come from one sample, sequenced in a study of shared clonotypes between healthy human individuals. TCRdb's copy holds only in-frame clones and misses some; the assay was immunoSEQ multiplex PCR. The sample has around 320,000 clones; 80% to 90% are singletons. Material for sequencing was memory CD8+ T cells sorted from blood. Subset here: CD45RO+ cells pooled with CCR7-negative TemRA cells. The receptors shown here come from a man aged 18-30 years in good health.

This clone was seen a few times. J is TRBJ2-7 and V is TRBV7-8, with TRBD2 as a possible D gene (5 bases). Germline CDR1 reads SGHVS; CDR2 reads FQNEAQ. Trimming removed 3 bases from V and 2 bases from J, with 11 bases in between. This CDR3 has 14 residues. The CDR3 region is CASSFSAGTYEQYF. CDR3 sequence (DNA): TGTGCCAGCAGCTTTTCGGCCGGGACCTACGAGCAGTACTTC.

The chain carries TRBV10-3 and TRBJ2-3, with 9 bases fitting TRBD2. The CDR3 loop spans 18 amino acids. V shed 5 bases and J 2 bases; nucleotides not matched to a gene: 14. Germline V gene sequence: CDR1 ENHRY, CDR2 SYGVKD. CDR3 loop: CAISSPRLAVPFTDTQYF. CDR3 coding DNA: TGTGCCATCAGTTCTCCAAGACTAGCGGTTCCCTTCACAGATACGCAGTATTTT.

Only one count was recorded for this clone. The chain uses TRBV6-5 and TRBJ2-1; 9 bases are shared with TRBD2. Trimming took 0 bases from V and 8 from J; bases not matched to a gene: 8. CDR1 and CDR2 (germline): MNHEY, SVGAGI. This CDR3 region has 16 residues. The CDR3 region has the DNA TGTGCCAGCAGTTACTCGCGGGGGGGCCCTTTCGATGAGCAGTTCTTC. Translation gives CASSYSRGGPFDEQFF.

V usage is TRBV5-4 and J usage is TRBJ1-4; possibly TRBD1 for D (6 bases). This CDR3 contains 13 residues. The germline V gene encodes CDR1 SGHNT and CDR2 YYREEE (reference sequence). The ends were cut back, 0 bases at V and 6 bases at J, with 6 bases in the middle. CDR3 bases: TGTGCCAGCAGCTTGGCAGGGGATGAAAAACTGTTTTTT. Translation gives CASSLAGDEKLFF.

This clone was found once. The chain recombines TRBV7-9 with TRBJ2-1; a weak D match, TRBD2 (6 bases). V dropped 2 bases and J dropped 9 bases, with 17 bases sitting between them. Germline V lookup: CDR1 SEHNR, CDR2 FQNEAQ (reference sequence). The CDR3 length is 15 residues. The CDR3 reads CASSLSAVLGGEQFF. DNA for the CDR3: TGTGCCAGCAGCTTATCCGCGGTACTGGGGGGTGAGCAGTTCTTC.

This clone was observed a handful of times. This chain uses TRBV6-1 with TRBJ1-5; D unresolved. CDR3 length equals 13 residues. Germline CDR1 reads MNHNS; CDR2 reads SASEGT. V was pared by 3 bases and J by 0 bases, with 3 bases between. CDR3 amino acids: CASSEGSNQPQHF. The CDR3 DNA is TGTGCCAGCAGTGAGGGTAGCAATCAGCCCCAGCATTTT.

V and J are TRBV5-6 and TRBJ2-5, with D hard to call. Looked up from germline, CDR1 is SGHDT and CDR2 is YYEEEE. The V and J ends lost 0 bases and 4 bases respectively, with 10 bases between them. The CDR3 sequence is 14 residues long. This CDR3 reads CASSLVQAAETQYF. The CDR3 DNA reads TGTGCCAGCAGCTTGGTACAAGCAGCAGAGACCCAGTACTTC.

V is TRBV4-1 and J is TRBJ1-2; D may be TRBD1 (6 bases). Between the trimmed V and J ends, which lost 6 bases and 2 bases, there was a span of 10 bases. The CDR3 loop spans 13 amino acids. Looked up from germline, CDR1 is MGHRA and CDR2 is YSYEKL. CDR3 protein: CASRRTVNYGYTF. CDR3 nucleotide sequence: TGCGCCAGCAGGCGGACAGTAAACTATGGCTACACCTTC.

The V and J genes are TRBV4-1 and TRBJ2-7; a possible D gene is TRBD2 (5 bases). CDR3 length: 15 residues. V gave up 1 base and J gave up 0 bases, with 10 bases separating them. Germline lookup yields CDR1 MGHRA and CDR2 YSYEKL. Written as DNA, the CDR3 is TGCGCCAGCAGCCAAGTCCCCGGGGACTCCTACGAGCAGTACTTC. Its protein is CASSQVPGDSYEQYF.

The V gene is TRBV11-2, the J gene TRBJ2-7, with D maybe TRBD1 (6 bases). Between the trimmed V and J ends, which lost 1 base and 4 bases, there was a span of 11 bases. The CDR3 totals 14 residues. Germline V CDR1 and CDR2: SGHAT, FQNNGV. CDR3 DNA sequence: TGTGCCAGCAGCTTAGGGGGGCTTTTTTACGAGCAGTACTTC. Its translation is CASSLGGLFYEQYF. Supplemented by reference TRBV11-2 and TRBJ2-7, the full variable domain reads EAGVAQSPRYKIIEKRQSVAFWCNPISGHATLYWYQQILGQGPKLLIQFQNNGVVDDSQLPKDRFSAERLKGVDSTLKIQPAKLEDSAVYLCASSLGGLFYEQYFGPGTRLTVT.

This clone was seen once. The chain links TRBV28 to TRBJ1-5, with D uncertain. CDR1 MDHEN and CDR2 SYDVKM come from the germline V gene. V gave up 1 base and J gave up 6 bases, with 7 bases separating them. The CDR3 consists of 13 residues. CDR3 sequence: CASSLYGGQPQHF. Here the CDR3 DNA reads TGTGCCAGCAGTTTATACGGCGGTCAGCCCCAGCATTTT.

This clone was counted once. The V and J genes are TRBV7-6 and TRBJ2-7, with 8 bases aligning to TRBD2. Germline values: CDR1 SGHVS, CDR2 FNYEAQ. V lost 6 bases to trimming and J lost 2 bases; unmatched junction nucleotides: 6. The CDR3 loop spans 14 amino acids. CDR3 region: CASSPFGGAYEQYF. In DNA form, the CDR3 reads TGTGCCAGCAGTCCGTTCGGGGGGGCCTACGAGCAGTACTTC. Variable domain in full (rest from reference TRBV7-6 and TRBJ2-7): GAGVSQSPRYKVTKRGQDVALRCDPISGHVSLYWYRQALGQGPEFLTYFNYEAQQDKSGLPNDRFSAERPEGSISTLTIQRTEQRDSAMYRCASSPFGGAYEQYFGPGTRLTVT.

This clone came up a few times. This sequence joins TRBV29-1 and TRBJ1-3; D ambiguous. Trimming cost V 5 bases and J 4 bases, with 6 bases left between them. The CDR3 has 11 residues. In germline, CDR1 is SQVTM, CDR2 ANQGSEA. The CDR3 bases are TGCAGCGTTTGGTTCGGAAACACCATATATTTT. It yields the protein CSVWFGNTIYF.

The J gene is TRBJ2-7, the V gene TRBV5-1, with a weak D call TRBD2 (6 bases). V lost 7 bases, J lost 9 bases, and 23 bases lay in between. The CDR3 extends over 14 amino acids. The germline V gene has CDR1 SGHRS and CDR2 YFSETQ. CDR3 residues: CASVHTAPGDRQYF. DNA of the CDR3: TGCGCCAGCGTCCATACCGCGCCGGGGGATCGGCAGTACTTC.

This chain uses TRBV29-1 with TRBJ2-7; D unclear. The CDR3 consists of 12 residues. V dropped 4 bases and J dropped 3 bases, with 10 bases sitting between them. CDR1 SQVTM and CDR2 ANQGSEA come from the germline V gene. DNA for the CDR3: TGCAGCGTTGGTAGTGTCAGCTACGAGCAGTACTTC. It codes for CSVGSVSYEQYF.

CDR3 residues: CASSLAWGEKLFF. In DNA, the CDR3 is TGTGCCAGCAGCTTAGCCTGGGGTGAAAAACTGTTTTTT. The chain combines TRBV5-5 with TRBJ1-4; D gene unclear. V lost 2 bases, J lost 7 bases, and 9 bases lay in between. The CDR3 has 13 residues. Per the germline V gene, CDR1 is SGHKS and CDR2 is YYEKEE (reference sequence).

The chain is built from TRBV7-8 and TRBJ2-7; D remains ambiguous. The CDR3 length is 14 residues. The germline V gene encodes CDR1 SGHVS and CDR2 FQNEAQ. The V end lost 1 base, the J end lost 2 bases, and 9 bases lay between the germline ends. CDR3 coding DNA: TGTGCCAGCAGCTTAGTCGGACCCACCTACGAGCAGTACTTC. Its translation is CASSLVGPTYEQYF.

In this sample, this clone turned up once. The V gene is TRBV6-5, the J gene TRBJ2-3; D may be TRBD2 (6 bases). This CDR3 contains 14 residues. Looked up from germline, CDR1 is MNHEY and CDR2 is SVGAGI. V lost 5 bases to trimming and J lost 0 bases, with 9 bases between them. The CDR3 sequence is CASSPSGSTDTQYF. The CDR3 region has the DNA TGTGCCAGCAGTCCCAGCGGGAGCACAGATACGCAGTATTTT.

The CDR3 DNA sequence: TGTGCCAGCAGTGATCTCGGACTAGACTTCTCCTACGAGCAGTACTTC. Translated: CASSDLGLDFSYEQYF. The rearrangement joins TRBV2 to TRBJ2-7; 7 nucleotides agree with TRBD2. Germline V lookup: CDR1 SNHLY, CDR2 FYNNEI. V lost 3 bases, J lost 0 bases, and 8 bases stayed unmatched. The CDR3 is 16 amino acids.

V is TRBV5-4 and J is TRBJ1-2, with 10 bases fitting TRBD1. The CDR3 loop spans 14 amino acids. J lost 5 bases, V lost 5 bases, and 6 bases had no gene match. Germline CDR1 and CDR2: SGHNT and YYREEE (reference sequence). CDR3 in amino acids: CASSFGQGEYGYTF. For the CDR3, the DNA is TGTGCCAGCAGTTTTGGACAGGGGGAGTATGGCTACACCTTC.

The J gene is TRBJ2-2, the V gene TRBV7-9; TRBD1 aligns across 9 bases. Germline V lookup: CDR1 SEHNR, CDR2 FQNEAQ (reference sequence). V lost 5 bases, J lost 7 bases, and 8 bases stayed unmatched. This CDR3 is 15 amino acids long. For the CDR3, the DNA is TGTGCCAGCAGCCCGCGGACAGGGGTGGGCGGGGAGCTGTTTTTT. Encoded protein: CASSPRTGVGGELFF.

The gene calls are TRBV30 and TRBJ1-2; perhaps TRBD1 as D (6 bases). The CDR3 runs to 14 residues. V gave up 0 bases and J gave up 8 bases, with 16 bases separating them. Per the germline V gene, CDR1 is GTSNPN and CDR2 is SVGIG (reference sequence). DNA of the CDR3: TGTGCCTGGAGTGTCAGGGGAGGCCTGCTGGGCTACACCTTC. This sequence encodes CAWSVRGGLLGYTF.

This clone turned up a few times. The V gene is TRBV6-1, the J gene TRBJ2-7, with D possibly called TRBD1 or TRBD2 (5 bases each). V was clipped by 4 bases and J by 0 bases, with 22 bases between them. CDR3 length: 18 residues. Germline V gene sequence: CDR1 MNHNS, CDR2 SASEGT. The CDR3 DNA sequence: TGTGCCAGCAGTGCTAGAACCGGGACCTATGGAAGCTCCTACGAGCAGTACTTC. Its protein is CASSARTGTYGSSYEQYF.

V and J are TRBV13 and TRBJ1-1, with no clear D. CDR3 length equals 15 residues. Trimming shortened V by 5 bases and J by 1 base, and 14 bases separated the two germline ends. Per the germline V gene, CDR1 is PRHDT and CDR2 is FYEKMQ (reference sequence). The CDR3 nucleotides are TGTGCCAGCAGCCCGGCCGGGTCACGGAACACTGAAGCTTTCTTT. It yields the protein CASSPAGSRNTEAFF.

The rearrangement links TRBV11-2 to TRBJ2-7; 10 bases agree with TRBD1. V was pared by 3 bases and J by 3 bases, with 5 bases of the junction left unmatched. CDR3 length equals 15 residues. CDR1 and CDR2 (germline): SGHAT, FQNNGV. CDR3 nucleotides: TGTGCCAGCAGCTTTGGGACAGGGGAGATCTACGAGCAGTACTTC. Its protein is CASSFGTGEIYEQYF.

CDR3 sequence reads: CASSSGAGEYF. The CDR3 DNA reads as TGCGCCAGCAGCAGCGGGGCGGGCGAGTACTTC. The chain has TRBV5-1 and TRBJ2-7; 7 nucleotides align to TRBD2. Germline loops: CDR1 SGHRS, CDR2 YFSETQ. The CDR3 consists of 11 residues. With V trimmed by 4 bases and J by 11 bases, 6 bases remained unmatched.

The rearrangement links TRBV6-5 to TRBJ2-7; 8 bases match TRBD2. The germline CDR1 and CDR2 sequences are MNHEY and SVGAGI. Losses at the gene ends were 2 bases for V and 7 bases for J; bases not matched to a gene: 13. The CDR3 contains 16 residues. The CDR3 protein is CASSYGIGRGSWEQYF. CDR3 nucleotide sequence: TGTGCCAGCAGTTACGGGATCGGGAGGGGGTCGTGGGAGCAGTACTTC.

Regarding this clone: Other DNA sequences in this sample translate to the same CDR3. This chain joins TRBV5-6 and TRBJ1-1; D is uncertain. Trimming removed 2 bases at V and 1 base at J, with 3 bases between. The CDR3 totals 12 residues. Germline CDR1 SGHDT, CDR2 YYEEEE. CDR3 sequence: CASSFRNTEAFF. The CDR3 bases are TGTGCCAGCAGCTTTAGGAACACTGAAGCTTTCTTT.

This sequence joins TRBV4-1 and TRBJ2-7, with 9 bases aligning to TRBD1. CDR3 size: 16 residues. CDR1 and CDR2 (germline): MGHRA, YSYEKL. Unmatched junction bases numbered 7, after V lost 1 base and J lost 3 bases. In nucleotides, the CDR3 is TGCGCCAGCAGCCAAGTGTTGGGACAGGGTGACTACGAGCAGTACTTC. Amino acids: CASSQVLGQGDYEQYF.

The CDR3 DNA is TGCGCCAGCAGCTTGGCCCGTCAGCTCCTGTACTTC. Amino acid sequence: CASSLARQLLYF. The chain is built from TRBV5-1 and TRBJ2-7; D gene unclear. V lost 0 bases to trimming and J lost 12 bases, with 13 bases between them. The CDR3 has 12 residues. Looked up from germline, CDR1 is SGHRS and CDR2 is YFSETQ.

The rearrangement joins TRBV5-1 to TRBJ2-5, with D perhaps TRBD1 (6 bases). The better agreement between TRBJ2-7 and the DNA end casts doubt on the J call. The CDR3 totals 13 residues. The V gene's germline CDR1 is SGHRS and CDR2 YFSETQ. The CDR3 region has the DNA TGCGCCAGCAGCTGGGACACTTCCTACGAGCAGTACTTC. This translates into CASSWDTSYEQYF.

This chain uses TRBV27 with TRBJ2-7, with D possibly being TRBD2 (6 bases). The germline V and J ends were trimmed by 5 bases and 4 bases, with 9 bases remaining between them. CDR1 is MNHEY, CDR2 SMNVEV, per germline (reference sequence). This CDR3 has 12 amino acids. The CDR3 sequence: CASSGDFYEQYF. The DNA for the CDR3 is TGTGCCAGCAGTGGGGACTTTTACGAGCAGTACTTC.